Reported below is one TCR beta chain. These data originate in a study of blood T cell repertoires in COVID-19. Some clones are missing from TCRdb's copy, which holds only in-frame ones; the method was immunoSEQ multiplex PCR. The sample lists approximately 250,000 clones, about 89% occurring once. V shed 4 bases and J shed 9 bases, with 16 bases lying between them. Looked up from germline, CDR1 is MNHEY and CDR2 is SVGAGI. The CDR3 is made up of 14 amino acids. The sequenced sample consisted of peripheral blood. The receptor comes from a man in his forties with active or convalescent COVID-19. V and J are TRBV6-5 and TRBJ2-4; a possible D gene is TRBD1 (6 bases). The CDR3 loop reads CASSFGTPKGIQYF. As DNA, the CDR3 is TGTGCCAGCAGTTTCGGGACACCCAAAGGCATTCAGTACTTC.